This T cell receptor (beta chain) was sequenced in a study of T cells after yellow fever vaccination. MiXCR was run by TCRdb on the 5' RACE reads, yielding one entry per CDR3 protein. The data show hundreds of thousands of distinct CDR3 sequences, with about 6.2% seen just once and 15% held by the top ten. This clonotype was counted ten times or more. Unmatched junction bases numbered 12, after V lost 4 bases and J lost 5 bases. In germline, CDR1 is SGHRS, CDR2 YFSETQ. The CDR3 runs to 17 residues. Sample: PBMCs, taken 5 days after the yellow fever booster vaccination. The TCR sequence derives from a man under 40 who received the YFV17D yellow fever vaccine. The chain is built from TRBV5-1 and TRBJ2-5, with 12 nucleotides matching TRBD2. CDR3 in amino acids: CASSPDPTSGRKETQYF. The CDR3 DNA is TGCGCCAGCAGCCCCGATCCGACTAGCGGGAGAAAGGAGACCCAGTACTTC.